One T cell receptor (beta chain) is described in this entry. This clonotype was counted at least ten times. It has no known antigen specificity. Base qualities are not at hand, and no much larger clone is one base apart. The data originate from a study of T cells in Graves' hyperthyroidism and ophthalmopathy (dated by TCRdb to between 2019 and 2020). For the study in its entirety: Peripheral blood samples were taken at initial diagnosis, before any treatment was given. For training and testing, the 100 or so patients in the discovery cohort were randomly divided in a 7:3 ratio. TCR V-J signatures able to tell the groups apart were searched for in a discovery cohort of around 95 patients, of whom around 43 had Graves' ophthalmopathy and more than 55 had stable Graves' hyperthyroidism. The study also compared thyroid tissue and blood T-cell repertoires from about six Graves' hyperthyroidism patients. Prospective prediction of ophthalmopathy was tested in an independent validation cohort consisting of roughly 19 hyperthyroidism patients and some 17 patients who later progressed to ophthalmopathy. According to the paper, TCR Vbeta CDR3 sequencing was carried out on about 140 peripheral blood samples, which came from 40 to 45 ophthalmopathy, some 73 hyperthyroidism and some 17 progressor patients. Following sampling, methimazole starting at 30 mg daily was given to hyperthyroidism patients, and high-dose intravenous methylprednisolone was given to ophthalmopathy patients.

TCR beta CDR3 regions were amplified from RNA transcripts. For the first round of RT-PCR on the TCR CDR3, the HTBI primer set was used together with the Qiagen OneStep RT-PCR kit. Libraries were constructed in a second round of multiplex PCR, after which size selection and purification were carried out. The libraries were sequenced on an Illumina HiSeq2000 using paired-end 100 bp reads. The paper's data handling went like this. SOAPnuke was used to process the raw data, with reads discarded if the reads contained adapters or uncalled bases, had a mean Phred below 15, or lacked an exact constant-primer or identifier match. COPE v1.2.5 was used to merge the high-quality paired reads, and each unique nucleotide sequence was defined as a clonotype. Clonotypes were aligned to IMGT TRBV, TRBD and TRBJ reference segments using MiTCR v1.1. Analysis was restricted to V-J combinations with a frequency above 0.0001, which covered roughly 99% of repertoires. The TCS score was defined as F50 (clonal expansion) divided by E x V (chaos), with BLOSUM62-based TCRdist calculated between CDR3 peptides within each V-J. Welch's t-statistics and random forest reduced roughly 500 V-J features to around 14, which were used in a naive Bayes classifier (R e1071). TCRdb trimmed the raw reads at Q25, called clones with MiXCR and kept productive beta chains. Every entry covers one CDR3 protein and lists the most common genes and DNA from its rows. These V and J calls rely on TCRdb rather than the paper's analysis. The sample includes around 600,000 distinct CDR3 sequences, with 14% observed a single time. The ten largest clones capture roughly 7% of the sample.

Moderately to severely active disease, a Clinical Activity Score of at least 3, a NOSPECS grade of at least 4, and a duration under 3 months were present in ophthalmopathy patients. Any patient with an uncontrolled infection, another autoimmune disease, pregnancy or lactation was excluded. Diagnoses were established on the basis of clinical symptoms, serum thyroxine and TRAb, thyroid ultrasound, and orbital computed tomography. Ficoll-Paque density gradient centrifugation was used to isolate PBMCs from around 10 ml of fresh peripheral blood. Trizol reagent was used to extract total RNA, and RNA quality was then checked on an Agilent 2100 Bioanalyzer. The cysteine opens and the phenylalanine closes a CDR3 of 15 amino acids. The entry retains the CDR3 DNA only, 45 bases that are in frame from base 1. Via the germline V gene (reference sequence), CDR1 is SEHNR and CDR2 FQNEAQ. At the junction V is shortened by 3 bases and J by 4 bases, with 14 bases in between.

On the study overall, not on this receptor specifically: Sample size was not statistically predetermined, and blinding of investigators to group allocation was not performed. Ophthalmopathy was separated from stable hyperthyroidism by a 13 V-J signature model, with 85% to 90% sensitivity and approximately 84% specificity obtained in cross-validation and 80%/75% obtained in testing. Most expanded thyroid clonotypes (frequency above 0.001) were also found in blood, which suggests that blood repertoires may mirror thyroid immune responses. In validation, the model predicted progression to ophthalmopathy with 60% to 71% sensitivity and less than 75% specificity, a median of around six months before onset.

The sequenced sample was blood. This TCR was recovered from a woman aged 18-30 years with Graves' ophthalmopathy. Recombination connected TRBV7-9 to TRBJ2-3; the D segment cannot be called with confidence. The CDR3 loop reads CASSFGRPKPDTQYF. The nucleotide sequence is given as TGTGCCAGCAGCTTCGGGCGGCCGAAACCAGATACGCAGTATTTT. The variable domain in full, with residues beyond the CDR3 obtained from the reference TRBV7-9 and TRBJ2-3 genes, is DTGVSQNPRHKITKRGQNVTFRCDPISEHNRLYWYRQTLGQGPEFLTYFQNEAQLEKSRLLSDRFSAERPKGSFSTLEIQRTEQGDSAMYLCASSFGRPKPDTQYFGPGTRLTVL.